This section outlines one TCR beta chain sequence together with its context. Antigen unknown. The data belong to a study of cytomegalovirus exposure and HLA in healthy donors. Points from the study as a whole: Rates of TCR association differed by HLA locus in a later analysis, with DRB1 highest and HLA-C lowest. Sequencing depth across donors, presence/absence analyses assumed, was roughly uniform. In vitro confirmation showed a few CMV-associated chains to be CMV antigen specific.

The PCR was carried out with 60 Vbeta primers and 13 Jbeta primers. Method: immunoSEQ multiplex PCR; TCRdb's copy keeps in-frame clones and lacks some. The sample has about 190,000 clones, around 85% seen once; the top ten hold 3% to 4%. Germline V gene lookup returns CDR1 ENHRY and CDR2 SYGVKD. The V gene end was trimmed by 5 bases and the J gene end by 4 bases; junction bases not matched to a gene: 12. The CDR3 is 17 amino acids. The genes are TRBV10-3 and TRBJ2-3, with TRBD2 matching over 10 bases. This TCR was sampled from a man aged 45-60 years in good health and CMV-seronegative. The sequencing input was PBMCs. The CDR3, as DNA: TGTGCCATCAGTCTGGGGTATCTAGCGGGGGTTTCAGATACGCAGTATTTT. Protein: CAISLGYLAGVSDTQYF.